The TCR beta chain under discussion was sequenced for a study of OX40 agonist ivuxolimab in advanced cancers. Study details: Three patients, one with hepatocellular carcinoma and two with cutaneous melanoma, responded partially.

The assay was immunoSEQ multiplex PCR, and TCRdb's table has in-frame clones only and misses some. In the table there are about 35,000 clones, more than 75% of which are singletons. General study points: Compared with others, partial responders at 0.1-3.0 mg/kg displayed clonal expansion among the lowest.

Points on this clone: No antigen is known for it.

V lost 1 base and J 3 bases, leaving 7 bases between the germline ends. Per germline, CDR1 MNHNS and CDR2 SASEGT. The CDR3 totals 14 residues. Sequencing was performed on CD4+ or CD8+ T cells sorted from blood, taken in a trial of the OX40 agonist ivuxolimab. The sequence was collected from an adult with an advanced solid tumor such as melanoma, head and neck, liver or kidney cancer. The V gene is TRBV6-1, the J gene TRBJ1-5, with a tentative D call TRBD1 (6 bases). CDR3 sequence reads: CASSEGGPNQPQHF. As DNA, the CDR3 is TGTGCCAGCAGTGAAGGGGGGCCCAATCAGCCCCAGCATTTT.